One sample yielded the 25 T cell receptor beta chains listed below, sequenced in a study of blood T cell repertoires in COVID-19. Sequencing was performed with immunoSEQ multiplex PCR; in TCRdb, only in-frame clones are kept and a portion is missing. This sample has roughly 100,000 clones, with around 83% found just once. The sequenced sample consisted of peripheral blood. The receptors originated from a woman older than 75 with active or convalescent COVID-19.

V usage is TRBV28 and J usage is TRBJ1-5; 7 nucleotides agree with TRBD1. V shed 8 bases and J 7 bases; nucleotides not matched to a gene: 8. The CDR3 spans 13 residues. Germline values: CDR1 MDHEN, CDR2 SYDVKM. CDR3 sequence: CASDREVGQPQHF. CDR3 nucleotides: TGTGCCAGCGACAGGGAAGTGGGGCAGCCCCAGCATTTT.

J is TRBJ1-2 and V is TRBV9, with unresolved D. CDR3 length: 14 amino acids. V dropped 1 base and J dropped 3 bases, with 10 bases sitting between them. The germline V gene has CDR1 SGDLS and CDR2 YYNGEE. The CDR3 sequence: CASSVRTRDYGYTF. In nucleotides, the CDR3 is TGTGCCAGCAGCGTAAGGACTCGGGACTATGGCTACACCTTC.

The chain is built from TRBV28 and TRBJ1-6, with D perhaps matching TRBD1 (5 bases). The CDR3 totals 18 residues. Germline CDR1 and CDR2: MDHEN and SYDVKM. The V end lost 2 bases, the J end lost 6 bases, and 20 bases lay between the germline ends. The CDR3 sequence is CASSLIVGGKTVNSPLHF. Written as DNA, the CDR3 is TGTGCCAGCAGTTTAATTGTGGGGGGGAAGACAGTTAATTCACCCCTCCACTTT.

CDR3 nucleotides: TGTGCCAGCAGCTTAGACTCGGACACTGAAGCTTTCTTT. It yields the protein CASSLDSDTEAFF. The chain couples TRBV7-3 to TRBJ1-1, with unresolved D. This CDR3 region has 13 residues. CDR1 is SGHTA and CDR2 is FQGTGA in the germline V gene. V lost 2 bases to trimming and J lost 3 bases, with 7 bases between them. Supplemented by reference TRBV7-3 and TRBJ1-1, the full variable domain reads GAGVSQTPSNKVTEKGKYVELRCDPISGHTALYWYRQSLGQGPEFLIYFQGTGAADDSGLPNDRFFAVRPEGSVSTLKIQRTERGDSAVYLCASSLDSDTEAFFGQGTRLTVV.

V and J are TRBV11-2 and TRBJ1-5; 7 nucleotides align to TRBD1. V shed 5 bases, J shed 0 bases, and the junction held 10 bases outside the gene matches. The CDR3 runs to 17 residues. CDR1 is SGHAT, CDR2 FQNNGV, per germline. DNA of the CDR3: TGTGCCAGCAGCGACACAGGGGCCCGGGGTAGCAATCAGCCCCAGCATTTT. It yields the protein CASSDTGARGSNQPQHF.

This clone appeared a single time. This sample includes further DNA sequences coding for the same CDR3. The chain recombines TRBV9 with TRBJ1-1, with D possibly being TRBD1 (5 bases). The length of the CDR3 is 13 residues. Germline CDR1 and CDR2: SGDLS and YYNGEE. The germline V and J ends were trimmed by 1 base and 4 bases, with 8 bases remaining between them. The CDR3 loop is CASSVQGRTEAFF. The CDR3 DNA sequence: TGTGCCAGCAGCGTACAGGGTCGCACTGAAGCTTTCTTT.

This chain links TRBV5-1 with TRBJ1-1, with D perhaps matching TRBD1 (5 bases). Germline CDR1 reads SGHRS; CDR2 reads YFSETQ. There are 15 residues in the CDR3. The V end was cut by 4 bases, the J end by 4 bases, with 17 bases between. CDR3 loop: CASSLDRERSTEAFF. CDR3 coding DNA: TGCGCCAGCAGCCTCGACAGAGAAAGGAGCACTGAAGCTTTCTTT.

The V and J genes are TRBV27 and TRBJ2-6; 8 bases are a match to TRBD1. The germline gives CDR1 MNHEY, CDR2 SMNVEV (reference sequence). The length of the CDR3 is 17 residues. V lost 7 bases and J lost 3; bases outside the gene matches: 11. This chain's CDR3 is CASTSGQGKGGANVLTF. CDR3 DNA sequence: TGTGCCAGCACCAGCGGACAGGGTAAGGGTGGGGCCAACGTCCTGACTTTC.

This clone is a singleton in its sample. The V call is TRBV15, the J call TRBJ1-3, with D unclear. V was trimmed by 0 bases and J by 3 bases, leaving 6 bases between them. The CDR3 contains 14 residues. Germline V gene data show CDR1 as LNHNV and CDR2 as YYDKDF (reference sequence). The chain's CDR3 is CATSRDSNGNTIYF. DNA for the CDR3: TGTGCCACCAGCAGAGATTCAAATGGAAACACCATATATTTT.

The chain carries TRBV10-3 and TRBJ2-5, with D perhaps TRBD2 (6 bases). Germline CDR1 reads ENHRY; CDR2 reads SYGVKD. CDR3 length equals 12 residues. V gave up 10 bases and J gave up 5 bases, with 14 bases separating them. This CDR3 reads CATLGGKETQYF. For the CDR3, the DNA is TGTGCCACCTTGGGGGGAAAGGAGACCCAGTACTTC.

This chain uses TRBV6-4 with TRBJ2-2; 12 nucleotides line up with TRBD1. CDR1 is MRHNA and CDR2 is SNTAGT in the germline V gene. The V segment lost 6 bases and the J segment 5 bases; nucleotides outside the gene matches: 7. The CDR3 is made up of 16 amino acids. The CDR3 spells CASSRMGQGATGELFF. The CDR3 bases are TGTGCCAGCAGCCGGATGGGACAGGGGGCGACCGGGGAGCTGTTTTTT.

For the CDR3, the DNA is TGTGCCACCGAAGAGGGACAGGGGTATGAAAAACTGTTTTTT. Translated, it gives CATEEGQGYEKLFF. This sequence joins TRBV28 and TRBJ1-4; 10 bases align to TRBD1. V was clipped by 10 bases and J by 6 bases; unmatched bases: 8. Per germline, CDR1 MDHEN and CDR2 SYDVKM. There are 14 residues in the CDR3.

The rearrangement links TRBV30 to TRBJ2-1, with TRBD1 identical over 8 bases. The CDR3 loop spans 13 amino acids. CDR1 GTSNPN and CDR2 SVGIG come from the germline V gene (reference sequence). V gave up 7 bases and J gave up 4 bases; unmatched junction bases: 6. The CDR3 region has the DNA TGTGCCTCCACAGGGGGGTCGTACAATGAGCAGTTCTTC. It is translated as CASTGGSYNEQFF.

This clone occurred once. The rearrangement links TRBV30 to TRBJ1-3; a weak D match, TRBD1 (6 bases). There are 15 residues in the CDR3. The V gene's germline CDR1 is GTSNPN and CDR2 SVGIG (reference sequence). With 6 bases removed from V and 2 bases from J, the gap between germline ends came to 17 bases. This CDR3 is CACPAGGFPGNTIYF. The CDR3 region has the DNA TGTGCCTGCCCGGCGGGGGGCTTCCCTGGAAACACCATATATTTT.

The chain uses TRBV2 and TRBJ1-1, with TRBD1 identical over 8 bases. This CDR3 is 13 amino acids long. Germline V gene data show CDR1 as SNHLY and CDR2 as FYNNEI. V shed 6 bases, J shed 4 bases, and the junction held 4 bases outside the gene matches. The CDR3 loop is CASSADRGTEAFF. Written as DNA, the CDR3 is TGTGCCAGCAGCGCCGACAGGGGCACTGAAGCTTTCTTT.

This clone was found once. The chain joins TRBV19 to TRBJ2-7, with 10 bases aligning to TRBD1. Germline CDR1 reads LNHDA; CDR2 reads SQIVND (reference sequence). CDR3 length: 14 amino acids. J gave up 2 bases and V 4 bases, and 2 bases lay outside the gene matches. CDR3 protein: CASSTGQGTYEQYF. The CDR3 nucleotides are TGTGCCAGTAGTACGGGACAGGGGACCTACGAGCAGTACTTC.

V is TRBV5-1 and J is TRBJ1-1; 11 bases fit TRBD1. The CDR3 is 16 residues long. Per the germline V gene, CDR1 is SGHRS and CDR2 is YFSETQ. The V segment lost 4 bases and the J segment 3 bases; nucleotides outside the gene matches: 8. The CDR3 nucleotides read TGCGCCAGCAGCGAGGGGACAGGGGGTGCGGACACTGAAGCTTTCTTT. Translating it yields CASSEGTGGADTEAFF. The full variable domain, with the rest looked up from reference TRBV5-1 and TRBJ1-1, is KAGVTQTPRYLIKTRGQQVTLSCSPISGHRSVSWYQQTPGQGLQFLFEYFSETQRNKGNFPGRFSGRQFSNSRSEMNVSTLELGDSALYLCASSEGTGGADTEAFFGQGTRLTVV.

The V gene is TRBV10-3, the J gene TRBJ1-5; possible D gene TRBD1, 6 bases. The CDR3 is 12 residues long. Deletions cut 10 bases from V and 4 bases from J, with 11 bases between. The V gene's germline CDR1 is ENHRY and CDR2 SYGVKD. CDR3 bases: TGTGCCAGCAACAGGGAAAATCAGCCCCAGCATTTT. Translating it yields CASNRENQPQHF.

The chain joins TRBV6-2 or TRBV6-3 to TRBJ2-7, with TRBD1 matching over 8 bases. Trimming at V came to 1 base and at J to 5 bases, leaving 22 bases not matched to a gene. The CDR3 runs to 20 residues. Germline V gene lookup returns CDR1 MNHEY and CDR2 SVGEGT. CDR3: CASSYFGGTGLLWTSHEQYF. Here the CDR3 DNA reads TGTGCCAGCAGTTACTTTGGAGGGACAGGCCTCCTATGGACATCTCACGAGCAGTACTTC.

The chain employs TRBV30 and TRBJ1-6; 9 bases line up with TRBD1. Trimming at V came to 1 base and at J to 9 bases, leaving 4 bases not matched to a gene. This CDR3 has 14 residues. Germline CDR1 is GTSNPN and CDR2 is SVGIG (reference sequence). The CDR3 coding sequence is TGTGCCTGGAGTGGAGACAGGGGGGTTTCACCCCTCCACTTT. Encoded protein: CAWSGDRGVSPLHF. The whole variable domain, filled in from reference TRBV30 and TRBJ1-6, reads SQTIHQWPATLVQPVGSPLSLECTVEGTSNPNLYWYRQAAGRGLQLLFYSVGIGQISSEVPQNLSASRPQDRQFILSSKKLLLSDSGFYLCAWSGDRGVSPLHFGNGTRLTVT.

This clone showed up just a few times. The J gene is TRBJ2-1, the V gene TRBV24-1, with D possibly being TRBD2 (6 bases). The germline CDR1 and CDR2 sequences are KGHDR and SFDVKD. Trimming took off 0 bases at V and 6 bases at J, with 23 bases between the two ends. The CDR3 extends over 19 amino acids. CDR3 nucleotide sequence: TGTGCCACCAGTGATTTGCGGTTGTTGCGGGAACGCGGACCCAATGAGCAGTTCTTC. Translating it yields CATSDLRLLRERGPNEQFF.

The genes are TRBV10-3 and TRBJ2-7, with a tentative D call TRBD2 (6 bases). This CDR3 is 14 amino acids long. V lost 2 bases and J lost 3, with 11 bases in between. Germline CDR1 ENHRY, CDR2 SYGVKD. CDR3 loop: CAISEGGFRYEQYF. The CDR3 bases are TGTGCCATCAGTGAGGGGGGGTTTCGCTACGAGCAGTACTTC.

The chain couples TRBV7-9 to TRBJ2-7, with 7 bases fitting TRBD1. CDR3 length equals 16 residues. The germline V gene has CDR1 SEHNR and CDR2 FQNEAQ (reference sequence). Trimming removed 2 bases from V and 2 bases from J; junction bases left unmatched: 9. CDR3 sequence: CASSLHLGGDPYEQYF. CDR3 bases: TGTGCCAGCAGCTTACATCTAGGGGGCGACCCCTACGAGCAGTACTTC. Using reference TRBV7-9 and TRBJ2-7 for the parts outside the CDR3, the full variable domain is DTGVSQNPRHKITKRGQNVTFRCDPISEHNRLYWYRQTLGQGPEFLTYFQNEAQLEKSRLLSDRFSAERPKGSFSTLEIQRTEQGDSAMYLCASSLHLGGDPYEQYFGPGTRLTVT.

The V call is TRBV6-5, the J call TRBJ1-2; maybe TRBD1 (5 bases). This CDR3 has 15 residues. V was clipped by 0 bases and J by 8 bases, with 16 bases between them. Germline loops: CDR1 MNHEY, CDR2 SVGAGI. CDR3 amino acids: CASSYSTAGRRGYTF. The CDR3 nucleotides read TGTGCCAGCAGTTACTCGACGGCGGGACGACGGGGCTACACCTTC.

The gene calls are TRBV6-5 and TRBJ2-7, with a weak D call TRBD2 (5 bases). CDR3 length: 12 residues. V was pared by 4 bases and J by 7 bases, with 11 bases between. Per the germline V gene, CDR1 is MNHEY and CDR2 is SVGAGI. The CDR3 spells CASSSTTGEQYF. In DNA form, the CDR3 reads TGTGCCAGCAGTTCGACTACGGGGGAGCAGTACTTC.